The source of this TCR beta chain is a study of blood T cell repertoires in COVID-19. Whole-study context: COVID-19 samples, acute and convalescent, were from the United States, Italy and Spain. T cells, B-cell-depleted T cells, or PBMCs supplied cDNA or gDNA.

CDR1 is LGHNA and CDR2 is YNFKEQ in the germline V gene. After removal of 3 bases from V and 5 bases from J, the junction contained 15 bases not matched to a gene. The CDR3 runs 19 residues. Seattle's enrolled individuals joined amid active infection and were then monitored longitudinally. Per the authors' pipeline: Reference gene primer amplification gave nucleated cell count estimates. The protocol was immunoSEQ multiplex PCR, while the TCRdb copy is restricted to in-frame clones and leaves out a portion. That table gives V, J and clone size, and the DNA gave D and trimming. The sample holds roughly 410,000 clones, about 90% seen once.

The sample was peripheral blood. The chain couples TRBV4-2 to TRBJ2-3; 12 bases are a match to TRBD2. This clonotype was obtained from a woman aged 60-75 years with COVID-19, enrolled during active disease. The CDR3 sequence: CASSQQLAGGLKVKDTQYF. The CDR3 DNA is TGTGCCAGCAGCCAGCAGCTAGCGGGGGGGCTTAAGGTTAAAGATACGCAGTATTTT.